This TCR beta chain was obtained from a study of long-term antiretroviral therapy in people with HIV. Broader study findings: Comparison with controls showed narrower CDR3 length ranges in HIV repertoires. Within the repertoire, clones expanded before ART were dominant at all time points.

Version v3.0 of the immunoSEQ assay ran at survey level. Generated by immunoSEQ multiplex PCR, the TCRdb table keeps only in-frame clones and is missing some. The sample lists about 21,000 clones, about four fifths occurring once. On this clone itself: What it binds is not known.

Every specimen held between roughly 0.9-10 million cryopreserved PBMC. These were thawed and washed before DNA extraction. The material sequenced was unsorted PBMCs, taken at the start of antiretroviral therapy. This receptor was identified in a man between 45 and 60 years old with HIV.

CDR3: CASSPSGGQAEKLFF. The DNA for the CDR3 is TGCGCCAGCAGTCCTTCTGGGGGGCAGGCAGAAAAACTGTTTTTT. The chain combines TRBV4-3 with TRBJ1-4; D is possibly TRBD1 (6 bases). Germline assignment: CDR1 LGHNA and CDR2 YSLEER. The germline V and J ends were trimmed by 6 bases and 8 bases, with 19 bases remaining between them. The CDR3 loop spans 15 amino acids.